Below, 26 T cell receptor beta chains from the same sample are listed, as sequenced in a study of blood T cell repertoires in COVID-19. This table comes from immunoSEQ multiplex PCR, and its TCRdb copy is limited to in-frame clones, with some not included. The top ten clones hold 3.5% to 5% of a sample with about 180,000 clones, about 91% of them seen once. The material sequenced was peripheral blood. The receptors here all came from a woman aged 25-40 years with acute or convalescent COVID-19.

The gene calls are TRBV5-1 and TRBJ1-4; 9 bases are a match to TRBD1. Germline V gene sequence: CDR1 SGHRS, CDR2 YFSETQ. This CDR3 is 16 amino acids long. Trimming at V came to 0 bases and at J to 5 bases, leaving 5 bases not matched to a gene. The CDR3 loop reads CASSLGYRGRNEKLFF. The CDR3 DNA sequence: TGCGCCAGCAGCTTGGGATACAGGGGGCGGAATGAAAAACTGTTTTTT.

The chain links TRBV6-5 to TRBJ1-1; 8 bases line up with TRBD1. Per the germline V gene, CDR1 is MNHEY and CDR2 is SVGAGI. The CDR3 is made up of 15 amino acids. The V gene end was trimmed by 1 base and the J gene end by 12 bases; junction bases not matched to a gene: 13. The CDR3 nucleotides read TGTGCCAGCAGTTACTTCAGTCCCGGACAGGGAATTCCTTTCTTT. This codes for CASSYFSPGQGIPFF.

This chain joins TRBV19 and TRBJ2-1, with 7 nucleotides matching TRBD2. The CDR3 covers 14 residues. CDR1 is LNHDA, CDR2 SQIVND, per germline (reference sequence). Trimming took 3 bases from V and 7 from J; bases not matched to a gene: 6. The CDR3 region has the DNA TGTGCCAGTAGTATTGGCGGGAGTTCGAATGAGCAGTTCTTC. Translated: CASSIGGSSNEQFF.

The chain carries TRBV5-4 and TRBJ1-1; perhaps TRBD1 as D (5 bases). CDR1 is SGHNT and CDR2 is YYREEE in the germline V gene (reference sequence). The ends were cut back, 6 bases at V and 1 base at J, with 10 bases in the middle. The CDR3 contains 13 residues. The CDR3 spells CASTQGGNTEAFF. CDR3 nucleotides: TGTGCCAGCACCCAGGGAGGGAACACTGAAGCTTTCTTT.

DNA for the CDR3: TGTGCCAGCAGCCCAGGGACTTACCAAGAGACCCAGTACTTC. Translated, it gives CASSPGTYQETQYF. The chain has TRBV11-3 and TRBJ2-5; D possibly corresponds to TRBD2 (6 bases). V lost 5 bases, J lost 0 bases, and 10 bases lay in between. The CDR3 consists of 14 residues. Germline assignment: CDR1 SGHNT and CDR2 YENEEA.

This rearrangement joins TRBV28 to TRBJ1-1; the D gene is possibly TRBD1 (5 bases). CDR1 and CDR2 (germline): MDHEN, SYDVKM. The CDR3 is 14 residues long. Trimming left V 6 bases short and J 1 base short, with 12 bases between. The CDR3 protein is CASSSGAWNTEAFF. CDR3 DNA sequence: TGTGCCAGCAGCAGCGGGGCCTGGAACACTGAAGCTTTCTTT.

This sequence joins TRBV19 and TRBJ2-1, with 9 bases matching TRBD2. J lost 8 bases, V lost 6 bases, and 11 bases had no gene match. The CDR3 covers 15 residues. CDR1 is LNHDA, CDR2 SQIVND, per germline (reference sequence). The CDR3 DNA follows: TGTGCCAGTAGAATTATAGCGGGAGCCAGGGATGAGCAGTTCTTC. This translates into CASRIIAGARDEQFF.

This chain joins TRBV2 and TRBJ2-3; the D gene is possibly TRBD2 (6 bases). Trimming took 7 bases from V and 10 from J, leaving 15 bases between them. Per germline, CDR1 SNHLY and CDR2 FYNNEI. The CDR3 has 12 amino acids. The CDR3 loop is CASKRNGGSQYF. The CDR3 nucleotides read TGTGCCAGCAAAAGGAACGGGGGATCGCAGTATTTT.

J is TRBJ1-3 and V is TRBV7-9; 7 nucleotides match TRBD1. Germline V gives CDR1 SEHNR, CDR2 FQNEAQ (reference sequence). The CDR3 length is 15 residues. Losses at the gene ends were 2 bases for V and 4 bases for J; bases not matched to a gene: 5. Here the CDR3 reads CASSLSGTEGNTIYF. The CDR3 DNA follows: TGTGCCAGCAGCTTAAGTGGGACAGAAGGAAACACCATATATTTT. The full variable domain, with the rest looked up from reference TRBV7-9 and TRBJ1-3, is DTGVSQNPRHKITKRGQNVTFRCDPISEHNRLYWYRQTLGQGPEFLTYFQNEAQLEKSRLLSDRFSAERPKGSFSTLEIQRTEQGDSAMYLCASSLSGTEGNTIYFGEGSWLTVV.

The V and J genes are TRBV2 and TRBJ1-2, with unresolved D. Germline V gene lookup returns CDR1 SNHLY and CDR2 FYNNEI. V was pared by 3 bases and J by 4 bases, with 12 bases between. CDR3 length: 14 residues. CDR3 sequence reads: CASSDRFEGYGYTF. DNA of the CDR3: TGTGCCAGCAGTGACAGGTTTGAGGGCTATGGCTACACCTTC.

The chain employs TRBV24-1 and TRBJ2-3; 7 bases fit TRBD1. The V segment lost 4 bases and the J segment 4 bases; nucleotides outside the gene matches: 4. The germline gives CDR1 KGHDR, CDR2 SFDVKD. CDR3 length: 14 amino acids. The CDR3 nucleotides are TGTGCCACCAGTGAGACAGGGTGGCCAGATACGCAGTATTTT. Encoded protein: CATSETGWPDTQYF.

J is TRBJ2-1 and V is TRBV12-3 or TRBV12-4, with no clear D. The CDR3 has 12 amino acids. The V end was cut by 5 bases, the J end by 5 bases, with 7 bases between. CDR3 nucleotides: TGTGCCAGCAGTATAGTTAACAATGAGCAGTTCTTC. This gives the protein CASSIVNNEQFF.

The chain joins TRBV6-5 to TRBJ1-2, with D perhaps matching TRBD1 (6 bases). Trimming shortened V by 8 bases and J by 11 bases, and 15 bases separated the two germline ends. The CDR3 sequence is 11 residues long. CDR1 is MNHEY and CDR2 is SVGAGI in the germline V gene. CDR3 amino acids: CASCREGGYTF. The CDR3 bases are TGTGCCAGCTGTAGAGAAGGGGGATACACCTTC.

The rearrangement links TRBV6-5 to TRBJ1-5, with a possible D match to TRBD1 (5 bases). CDR3 size: 13 residues. Germline CDR1 MNHEY, CDR2 SVGAGI. In DNA, the CDR3 is TGTGCATGCGGGGCCAGAAGCAATCAGCCCCAGCATTTT. Amino acid sequence: CACGARSNQPQHF.

V gene TRBV12-3 or TRBV12-4 combines with J gene TRBJ2-4, with D possibly called TRBD1 or TRBD2 (6 bases each). V was shortened by 6 bases and J by 6 bases, with 12 bases between the two germline ends. This CDR3 spans 13 amino acids. The CDR3 bases are TGTGCCAGCAGATTACAGGGAGGAAACATTCAGTACTTC. Its translation is CASRLQGGNIQYF.

This clone appeared once. This chain uses TRBV5-8 with TRBJ1-5; D is unclear. The V end was cut by 1 base, the J end by 6 bases, with 5 bases between. Germline assignment: CDR1 SGHTS and CDR2 YDEGEE. The CDR3 extends over 12 amino acids. CDR3 sequence: CASSLFRQPQHF. The CDR3 bases are TGTGCCAGCAGCTTGTTCCGTCAGCCCCAGCATTTT.

As DNA, the CDR3 is TGTGCCACCAGCAGAGAGGGGAGGGCCGGGTTCTTC. Amino acids: CATSREGRAGFF. This chain links TRBV15 with TRBJ2-1, with TRBD2 matching 7 bases. J lost 15 bases, V lost 0 bases, and 5 bases had no gene match. CDR1 is LNHNV and CDR2 is YYDKDF in the germline V gene (reference sequence). The CDR3 is 12 amino acids.

This rearrangement joins TRBV5-6 to TRBJ2-1; D remains ambiguous. The CDR3 extends over 11 amino acids. V was shortened by 7 bases and J by 10 bases, with 12 bases between the two germline ends. CDR1 and CDR2 (germline): SGHDT, YYEEEE. Here the CDR3 DNA reads TGTGCCAGCGCTCAACACGGGGAGCAGTTCTTC. Residues: CASAQHGEQFF. Looking up the rest from reference TRBV5-6 and TRBJ2-1 gives the full variable domain: DAGVTQSPTHLIKTRGQQVTLRCSPKSGHDTVSWYQQALGQGPQFIFQYYEEEERQRGNFPDRFSGHQFPNYSSELNVNALLLGDSALYLCASAQHGEQFFGPGTRLTVL.

This sequence joins TRBV30 and TRBJ2-1; maybe TRBD1 (7 bases). Germline CDR1 and CDR2: GTSNPN and SVGIG (reference sequence). This CDR3 contains 13 residues. The ends were cut back, 2 bases at V and 14 bases at J, with 19 bases in the middle. As DNA, the CDR3 is TGTGCCTGGAGTTCCCAACTAGGGGGGACAGAGTTCTTC. Its translation: CAWSSQLGGTEFF.

The chain couples TRBV5-6 to TRBJ2-1; a possible D gene is TRBD2 (6 bases). Trimming cost V 0 bases and J 8 bases, with 9 bases left between them. This CDR3 comprises 13 residues. Germline-derived CDR1 and CDR2 are SGHDT and YYEEEE. The CDR3 DNA is TGTGCCAGCAGCTTGGGGAGGGTGGATGAGCAGTTCTTC. Encoded protein: CASSLGRVDEQFF.

This chain links TRBV5-1 with TRBJ2-7, with 8 bases identical to TRBD2. The CDR3 loop spans 15 amino acids. V shed 1 base and J 2 bases; nucleotides not matched to a gene: 5. Per germline, CDR1 SGHRS and CDR2 YFSETQ. CDR3 sequence: CASSLRSGTTYEQYF. CDR3 sequence (DNA): TGCGCCAGCAGCTTGCGTAGCGGGACTACCTACGAGCAGTACTTC.

The chain links TRBV2 to TRBJ2-3; TRBD2 aligns across 8 bases. Germline V CDR1 and CDR2: SNHLY, FYNNEI. The CDR3 contains 14 residues. V lost 5 bases to trimming and J lost 4 bases; unmatched junction nucleotides: 5. The CDR3 protein is CASSPTSAADTQYF. In nucleotides, the CDR3 is TGTGCCAGCAGTCCGACTAGCGCCGCAGATACGCAGTATTTT.

V is TRBV20-1 and J is TRBJ1-2, with D possibly TRBD1 on 5 matching bases. V was cut by 3 bases and J by 8 bases, with 10 bases left in between. CDR3 size: 11 residues. Per the germline V gene, CDR1 is DFQATT and CDR2 is SNEGSKA (reference sequence). This CDR3 is CSARWGGGYTF. CDR3 sequence (DNA): TGCAGTGCTAGGTGGGGGGGAGGCTACACCTTC.

This chain connects TRBV2 to TRBJ2-7; 9 bases map to TRBD1. The length of the CDR3 is 16 residues. The ends lost 6 bases at V and 4 bases at J; junction bases unmatched: 13. Germline V gives CDR1 SNHLY, CDR2 FYNNEI. The DNA for the CDR3 is TGTGCCAGCAGCCTCTTCGAATTGACAGGGGGTTACGAGCAGTACTTC. Protein sequence: CASSLFELTGGYEQYF.

In DNA form, the CDR3 reads TGTGCCAGCAGCCCAGGGGCAAGGGAGACCCAGTACTTC. Its protein is CASSPGARETQYF. The chain couples TRBV11-2 to TRBJ2-5, with D maybe TRBD1 (6 bases). The CDR3 length is 13 residues. Trimming took off 5 bases at V and 5 bases at J, with 12 bases between the two ends. Germline CDR1 SGHAT, CDR2 FQNNGV.

V gene TRBV28 combines with J gene TRBJ2-1; 9 bases agree with TRBD2. Germline-derived CDR1 and CDR2 are MDHEN and SYDVKM. CDR3 length: 14 residues. V was clipped by 8 bases and J by 2 bases; unmatched bases: 4. The CDR3 sequence: CASQLAGTYNEQFF. CDR3 in DNA: TGTGCCAGCCAGCTAGCGGGGACCTACAATGAGCAGTTCTTC.